This T cell receptor beta chain derives from a study of chemoradiotherapy in HPV16-positive cancers. On the study more broadly: Functional T-cell assays on two HPV16-positive patients' cells defined candidate HPV-specific clones and common TCR motifs.

This clone occurred a few times. The antigen remains unidentified. Whole-study results and caveats: Candidate HPV-specific clones and E7-related TCR motifs grew in tumor during treatment. Only a couple of HPV16-positive patients supplied the functional HPV-specificity definition. In HPV16-positive patients, HPV-responsive T-cell expansion tracked better recurrence-free survival.

Method: immunoSEQ multiplex PCR; TCRdb's copy keeps in-frame clones and lacks some. The table has over 10,000 clones, around 76% seen once. V was cut by 5 bases and J by 7 bases, with 17 bases left in between. The germline V gene has CDR1 SEHNR and CDR2 FQNEAQ (reference sequence). The length of the CDR3 is 14 residues. The TCR was taken from a human donor with HPV-associated anogenital cancer. This specimen was collected from a patient who underwent chemoradiotherapy. J is TRBJ1-2 and V is TRBV7-9, with D hard to call. CDR3 nucleotide sequence: TGTGCCAGCAGCCACAGCTCCCTAACCGGTGGCTACACCTTC. Translated, it gives CASSHSSLTGGYTF.